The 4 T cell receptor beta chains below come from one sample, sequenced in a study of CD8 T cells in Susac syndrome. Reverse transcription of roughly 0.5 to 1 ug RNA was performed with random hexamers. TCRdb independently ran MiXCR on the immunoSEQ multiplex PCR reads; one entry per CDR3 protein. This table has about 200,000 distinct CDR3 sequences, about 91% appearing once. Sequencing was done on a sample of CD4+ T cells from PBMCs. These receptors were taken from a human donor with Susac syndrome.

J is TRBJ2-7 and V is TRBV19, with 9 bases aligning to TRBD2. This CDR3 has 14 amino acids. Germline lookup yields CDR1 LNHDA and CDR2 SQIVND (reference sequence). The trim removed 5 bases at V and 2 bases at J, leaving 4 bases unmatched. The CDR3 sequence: CASSPGLATYEQYF. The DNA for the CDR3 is TGTGCCAGTAGTCCGGGACTAGCAACCTACGAGCAGTACTTC.

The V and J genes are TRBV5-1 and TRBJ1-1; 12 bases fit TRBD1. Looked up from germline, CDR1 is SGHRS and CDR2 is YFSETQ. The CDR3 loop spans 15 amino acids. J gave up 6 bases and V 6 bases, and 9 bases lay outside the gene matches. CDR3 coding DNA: TGCGCCAGCACCCCCGGGACAGGGGGCGCCGCTGAAGCTTTCTTT. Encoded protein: CASTPGTGGAAEAFF.

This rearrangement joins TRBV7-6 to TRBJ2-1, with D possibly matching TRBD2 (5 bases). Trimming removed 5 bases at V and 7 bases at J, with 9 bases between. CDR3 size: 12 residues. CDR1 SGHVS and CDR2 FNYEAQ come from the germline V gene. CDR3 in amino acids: CASSQTINEQFF. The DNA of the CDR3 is TGTGCCAGCAGCCAGACTATTAATGAGCAGTTCTTC.

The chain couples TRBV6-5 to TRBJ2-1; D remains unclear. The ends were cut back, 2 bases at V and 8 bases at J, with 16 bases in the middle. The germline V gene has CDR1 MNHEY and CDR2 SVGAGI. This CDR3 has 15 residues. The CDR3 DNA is TGTGCCAGCAGTTACCGCCCGGGCGCGTCGGATGAGCAGTTCTTC. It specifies CASSYRPGASDEQFF.